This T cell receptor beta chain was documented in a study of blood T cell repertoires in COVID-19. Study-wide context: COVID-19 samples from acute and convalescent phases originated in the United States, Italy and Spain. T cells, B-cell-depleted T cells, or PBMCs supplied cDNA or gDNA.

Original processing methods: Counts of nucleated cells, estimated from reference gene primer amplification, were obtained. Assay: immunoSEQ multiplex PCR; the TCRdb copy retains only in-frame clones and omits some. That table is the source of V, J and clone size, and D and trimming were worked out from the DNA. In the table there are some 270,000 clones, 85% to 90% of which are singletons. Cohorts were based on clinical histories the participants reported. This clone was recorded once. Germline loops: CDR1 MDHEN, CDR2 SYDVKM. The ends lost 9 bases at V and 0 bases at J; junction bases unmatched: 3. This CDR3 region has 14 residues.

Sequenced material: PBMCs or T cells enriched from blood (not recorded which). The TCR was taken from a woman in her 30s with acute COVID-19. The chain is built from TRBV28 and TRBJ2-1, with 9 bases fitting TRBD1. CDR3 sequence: CASLQGASYNEQFF. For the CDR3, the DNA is TGTGCCAGTTTACAGGGGGCCTCCTACAATGAGCAGTTCTTC.